This TCR beta chain was identified during a study of T cells in Graves' hyperthyroidism and ophthalmopathy. Study results and limitations: A median around 5.9 months before onset, the model predicted ophthalmopathy. Ophthalmopathy and stable hyperthyroidism were separated by a 13 V-J model.

Authors of the study amplified TCR beta CDR3 regions from RNA transcripts. A set of HTBI primers served as the primers for a first-round RT-PCR of the TCR CDR3. One entry per CDR3 protein, called by TCRdb with MiXCR from the multiplex PCR reads. This repertoire shows 300,000 to 500,000 distinct CDR3 sequences, over 12% found once; its top ten account for 25% to 30%. Ten or more counts support this clonotype. The target antigen is unknown. The germline V gene encodes CDR1 SNHLY and CDR2 FYNNEI. Deletions cut 2 bases from V and 5 bases from J, with 10 bases between. This CDR3 region has 14 residues. V is TRBV2 and J is TRBJ2-1; the D gene is possibly TRBD2 (5 bases). Sequencing was done on a sample of blood. The origin of this receptor is a man aged 50 to 59 with Graves' ophthalmopathy. The CDR3 bases are TGTGCCAGCAGTGAAAGAACTAGAAACAATGAGCAGTTCTTC. Amino acid sequence: CASSERTRNNEQFF.